The 32 T cell receptor beta chains below were found in one sample sequenced in a study of blood T cell repertoires in COVID-19. Sequencing was performed with immunoSEQ multiplex PCR; in TCRdb, only in-frame clones are kept and a portion is missing. The sample lists around 150,000 clones; approximately 82% were seen once. Sequencing input: peripheral blood. The receptors stem from a woman aged 80 or older with acute or convalescent COVID-19.

The rearrangement uses TRBV5-1 and TRBJ2-3; 8 bases are a match to TRBD2. Trimming removed 5 bases from V and 2 bases from J; junction bases left unmatched: 4. The CDR3 extends over 14 amino acids. Germline loops: CDR1 SGHRS, CDR2 YFSETQ. CDR3 nucleotides: TGCGCCAGCAGTCGAGGACTAGCCACAGATACGCAGTATTTT. Its translation is CASSRGLATDTQYF.

The chain employs TRBV3-1 (or the pseudogene TRBV3-2) and TRBJ2-2; D remains ambiguous. Trimming cost V 0 bases and J 8 bases, with 10 bases left between them. The CDR3 runs to 14 residues. Germline values: CDR1 LGHDT, CDR2 YNNKEL (reference sequence). The CDR3 DNA is TGTGCCAGCAGCCAAGACATAGTTGCGGGGGAGCTGTTTTTT. Protein sequence: CASSQDIVAGELFF.

The genes are TRBV30 and TRBJ2-4; 7 bases map to TRBD2. The germline V gene encodes CDR1 GTSNPN and CDR2 SVGIG (reference sequence). The CDR3 length is 15 residues. Unmatched junction bases numbered 10, after V lost 7 bases and J lost 1 base. The CDR3 is CAYQKGGFAKNIQYF. The CDR3 bases are TGTGCCTACCAAAAGGGAGGGTTTGCCAAAAACATTCAGTACTTC.

The chain recombines TRBV9 with TRBJ1-5, with 9 nucleotides matching TRBD1. The CDR3 runs 15 residues. The V and J ends lost 4 bases and 5 bases, in that order; junction bases with no gene match: 7. Germline V gene sequence: CDR1 SGDLS, CDR2 YYNGEE. CDR3 loop: CASSKTGGEYQPQHF. In DNA, the CDR3 is TGTGCCAGCAGCAAAACAGGGGGCGAGTATCAGCCCCAGCATTTT.

J is TRBJ1-1 and V is TRBV29-1; the D is unclear. Deletions cut 2 bases from V and 7 bases from J, with 5 bases between. Germline V gene data show CDR1 as SQVTM and CDR2 as ANQGSEA. This CDR3 comprises 10 residues. CDR3 protein: CSVEPYEAFF. CDR3 sequence (DNA): TGCAGCGTTGAACCTTATGAAGCTTTCTTT.

This chain connects TRBV19 to TRBJ2-7; TRBD1 might be the D (6 bases). The CDR3 loop spans 14 amino acids. Trimming took off 4 bases at V and 0 bases at J, with 10 bases between the two ends. CDR1 is LNHDA, CDR2 SQIVND, per germline (reference sequence). Here the CDR3 reads CASSTWDNSYEQYF. The CDR3 region has the DNA TGTGCCAGTAGTACCTGGGACAACTCCTACGAGCAGTACTTC.

The gene calls are TRBV2 and TRBJ2-2; D uncertain. Trimming pared 4 bases from V and 4 bases from J, leaving 7 bases between. Germline CDR1 reads SNHLY; CDR2 reads FYNNEI. CDR3 size: 13 residues. The CDR3 sequence is CASSALITGELFF. The CDR3 DNA reads TGTGCCAGCAGTGCCCTAATCACCGGGGAGCTGTTTTTT.

The CDR3 DNA reads as TGTGCCAGCAGCTTAGAGGGACTAGCGGGAGGAACCGGGGAGCTGTTTTTT. Residues: CASSLEGLAGGTGELFF. V usage is TRBV11-3 and J usage is TRBJ2-2; the match to TRBD2 covers 15 bases. Germline V gives CDR1 SGHNT, CDR2 YENEEA. V was pared by 0 bases and J by 5 bases, with 1 base of the junction left unmatched. CDR3 length: 17 residues.

The V call is TRBV11-2, the J call TRBJ2-3; 12 bases fit TRBD1. Trimming removed 5 bases from V and 5 bases from J; junction bases left unmatched: 5. Germline values: CDR1 SGHAT, CDR2 FQNNGV. The CDR3 is 15 amino acids. The CDR3 sequence: CASSRDRGREDTQYF. In DNA, the CDR3 is TGTGCCAGCAGCCGGGACAGGGGGCGTGAAGATACGCAGTATTTT.

This chain joins TRBV2 and TRBJ1-1, with a tentative D call TRBD1 (6 bases). CDR3 size: 18 residues. The V gene lost 5 bases and the J gene lost 0 bases, with 22 bases spanning the gap. From germline, CDR1 is SNHLY and CDR2 FYNNEI. In nucleotides, the CDR3 is TGTGCCAGCAGTTCAACGGGGGGCGGAAGAACCTTGAACACTGAAGCTTTCTTT. This encodes CASSSTGGGRTLNTEAFF.

The V gene is TRBV12-5, the J gene TRBJ1-5; 10 bases fit TRBD1. Germline CDR1 reads LGHNT; CDR2 reads FRNRAP. The J segment lost 2 bases and the V segment lost 0 bases, leaving 4 bases of the junction unmatched. The CDR3 loop spans 17 amino acids. CDR3: CASGLVLTGGGNQPQHF. As DNA, the CDR3 is TGTGCTAGTGGTTTGGTACTGACAGGGGGCGGCAATCAGCCCCAGCATTTT.

This rearrangement joins TRBV5-1 to TRBJ2-7; the match to TRBD2 covers 14 bases. Germline V lookup: CDR1 SGHRS, CDR2 YFSETQ. The CDR3 is 18 residues long. The V gene end was trimmed by 2 bases and the J gene end by 3 bases; junction bases not matched to a gene: 10. In nucleotides, the CDR3 is TGCGCCAGCAGCTTAGGGACTAGCGGGAGAAGAAGGGGCTACGAGCAGTACTTC. Its translation: CASSLGTSGRRRGYEQYF.

The genes are TRBV27 and TRBJ2-7, with a weak D call TRBD1 (6 bases). V was trimmed by 3 bases and J by 3 bases, leaving 15 bases between them. The CDR3 spans 15 residues. Germline V CDR1 and CDR2: MNHEY, SMNVEV (reference sequence). The CDR3 DNA sequence: TGTGCCAGCAGTTTTTTGGGACAATCGGTCTACGAGCAGTACTTC. It yields the protein CASSFLGQSVYEQYF.

The chain employs TRBV5-1 and TRBJ2-3, with D maybe TRBD2 (6 bases). CDR3 length: 14 amino acids. The V gene lost 1 base and the J gene lost 4 bases, with 10 bases spanning the gap. CDR1 is SGHRS and CDR2 is YFSETQ in the germline V gene. The CDR3 loop reads CASSLYGSADTQYF. CDR3 coding DNA: TGCGCCAGCAGCTTGTACGGGAGCGCAGATACGCAGTATTTT.

The chain joins TRBV9 to TRBJ1-2, with D tentatively TRBD1 (6 bases). Trimming took off 4 bases at V and 4 bases at J, with 23 bases between the two ends. The CDR3 runs to 17 residues. The germline gives CDR1 SGDLS, CDR2 YYNGEE. In nucleotides, the CDR3 is TGTGCCAGCAGCTCATCGACGAGCCAGGGGCCGAGCTATGGCTACACCTTC. This sequence encodes CASSSSTSQGPSYGYTF.

This sequence joins TRBV5-4 and TRBJ2-2, with 8 bases matching TRBD2. J was trimmed by 5 bases and V by 7 bases; bases with no gene match: 7. The germline gives CDR1 SGHNT, CDR2 YYREEE (reference sequence). CDR3 length equals 14 residues. The CDR3 here is CASQAGAITGELFF. CDR3 nucleotide sequence: TGTGCCAGCCAAGCGGGAGCGATTACCGGGGAGCTGTTTTTT.

The chain recombines TRBV4-2 with TRBJ1-2; the D gene is possibly TRBD1 (5 bases). With 1 base removed from V and 2 bases from J, the gap between germline ends came to 8 bases. The CDR3 runs 14 residues. CDR1 is LGHNA and CDR2 is YNFKEQ in the germline V gene. The chain's CDR3 is CASSQAAGNYGYTF. The CDR3, as DNA: TGTGCCAGCAGCCAAGCCGCAGGGAACTATGGCTACACCTTC.

The rearrangement links TRBV18 to TRBJ2-1; D is unresolved. This CDR3 spans 13 amino acids. Per the germline V gene, CDR1 is KGHSH and CDR2 is LQKENI. Trimming stripped 1 base from V and 10 bases from J, with 11 bases between. The CDR3 DNA reads TGTGCCAGCTCACCACAGGTCTCCGGGGAGCAGTTCTTC. Protein sequence: CASSPQVSGEQFF.

In its sample, this clone was seen a few times. V and J are TRBV7-2 and TRBJ1-2, with a weak D call TRBD1 (5 bases). The CDR3 is made up of 14 amino acids. The germline V gene encodes CDR1 SGHTA and CDR2 FQGNSA. V lost 5 bases to trimming and J lost 7 bases, with 17 bases between them. In DNA, the CDR3 is TGTGCCAGCAGCCTCCGTCAGGGATTGGGTGGCTACACCTTC. Encoded protein: CASSLRQGLGGYTF.

V usage is TRBV18 and J usage is TRBJ2-7; D uncertain. The CDR3 is 15 amino acids. CDR1 and CDR2 from the germline V gene are KGHSH and LQKENI. V dropped 2 bases and J dropped 7 bases, with 18 bases sitting between them. The CDR3 loop is CASSPGSERSREQYF. The CDR3 DNA follows: TGTGCCAGCTCACCAGGAAGCGAGCGTTCTCGGGAGCAGTACTTC.

This rearrangement joins TRBV5-1 to TRBJ2-6; D is undetermined. The V gene's germline CDR1 is SGHRS and CDR2 YFSETQ. The CDR3 is 15 residues long. Trimming left V 6 bases short and J 4 bases short, with 14 bases between. DNA for the CDR3: TGCGCCAGCACCCGTTCGGTCGCGGGGGCCAACGTCCTGACTTTC. Translation: CASTRSVAGANVLTF.

The CDR3 reads CASSQSQESGNTIYF. In nucleotides, the CDR3 is TGCGCCAGCAGTCAATCGCAGGAATCTGGAAACACCATATATTTT. The chain is built from TRBV23-1 and TRBJ1-3, with D uncertain. TRBV23-1 is noted as an ORF with a role that remains uncertain. This CDR3 comprises 15 residues. Trimming took off 0 bases at V and 1 base at J, with 7 bases between the two ends.

A single count supports this clone. The chain combines TRBV4-1 with TRBJ2-1; a weak D match, TRBD2 (6 bases). The V gene lost 1 base and the J gene lost 4 bases, with 14 bases spanning the gap. Germline assignment: CDR1 MGHRA and CDR2 YSYEKL. There are 16 residues in the CDR3. This CDR3 reads CASSQGASGLYNEQFF. CDR3 nucleotides: TGCGCCAGCAGCCAAGGGGCCAGCGGACTATACAATGAGCAGTTCTTC.

The CDR3 loop reads CASSLWTGGGKGYTF. The CDR3, as DNA: TGTGCCAGCAGCCTTTGGACAGGGGGTGGGAAAGGCTACACCTTC. V is TRBV3-1 (or the pseudogene TRBV3-2) and J is TRBJ1-2, with 10 bases matching TRBD1. Trimming took 4 bases from V and 8 from J; bases not matched to a gene: 10. Per the germline V gene, CDR1 is LGHDT and CDR2 is YNNKEL (reference sequence). This CDR3 spans 15 amino acids.

J is TRBJ1-2 and V is TRBV4-2, with D unclear. CDR1 is LGHNA and CDR2 is YNFKEQ in the germline V gene. The CDR3 contains 14 residues. Trimming cost V 1 base and J 0 bases, with 6 bases left between them. The CDR3 sequence: CASSQVAANYGYTF. DNA for the CDR3: TGTGCCAGCAGCCAAGTGGCAGCTAACTATGGCTACACCTTC.

The chain employs TRBV7-2 and TRBJ1-5; 9 bases match TRBD1. Germline-derived CDR1 and CDR2 are SGHTA and FQGNSA. The CDR3 has 15 residues. J lost 4 bases, V lost 5 bases, and 6 bases had no gene match. As DNA, the CDR3 is TGTGCCAGCAGCGGGACAGGGAGGGGGAATCAGCCCCAGCATTTT. Translated, it gives CASSGTGRGNQPQHF.

The chain has TRBV18 and TRBJ1-4; 8 bases are shared with TRBD1. V was clipped by 3 bases and J by 5 bases; unmatched bases: 5. The CDR3 length is 15 residues. CDR1 KGHSH and CDR2 LQKENI come from the germline V gene. CDR3 region: CASSPTRTGNEKLFF. The CDR3 DNA follows: TGTGCCAGCTCACCTACCAGGACAGGGAATGAAAAACTGTTTTTT. The variable domain in full, completed from reference TRBV18 and TRBJ1-4, reads NAGVMQNPRHLVRRRGQEARLRCSPMKGHSHVYWYRQLPEEGLKFMVYLQKENIIDESGMPKERFSAEFPKEGPSILRIQQVVRGDSAAYFCASSPTRTGNEKLFFGSGTQLSVL.

The V and J genes are TRBV7-2 and TRBJ2-6; TRBD1 matches 8 bases. This CDR3 spans 15 amino acids. Germline CDR1 is SGHTA and CDR2 is FQGNSA. The ends lost 5 bases at V and 3 bases at J; junction bases unmatched: 3. The CDR3 loop is CASSRTGSGANVLTF. The CDR3, as DNA: TGTGCCAGCAGCCGGACAGGGAGTGGGGCCAACGTCCTGACTTTC.

V and J are TRBV27 and TRBJ1-5; D gene ambiguous. The V end lost 3 bases, the J end lost 4 bases, and 7 bases lay between the germline ends. Germline CDR1 MNHEY, CDR2 SMNVEV (reference sequence). The CDR3 covers 13 residues. CDR3 residues: CASSFNRNQPQHF. The CDR3 bases are TGTGCCAGCAGTTTTAACAGAAATCAGCCCCAGCATTTT.

The chain uses TRBV3-1 (or the pseudogene TRBV3-2) and TRBJ1-4; D is possibly TRBD1 (5 bases). CDR3 size: 15 residues. V was clipped by 1 base and J by 4 bases, with 10 bases between them. From germline, CDR1 is LGHDT and CDR2 YNNKEL (reference sequence). This CDR3 is CASSQAFDSNEKLFF. In DNA form, the CDR3 reads TGTGCCAGCAGCCAAGCCTTTGACAGTAATGAAAAACTGTTTTTT.

V is TRBV12-3 or TRBV12-4 and J is TRBJ1-1, with D unresolved. The CDR3 length is 12 residues. Trimming removed 6 bases from V and 0 bases from J, with 5 bases in between. CDR3 loop: CASSWLNTEAFF. The CDR3 region has the DNA TGTGCCAGCAGCTGGCTGAACACTGAAGCTTTCTTT.

The chain recombines TRBV19 with TRBJ2-7, with unresolved D. Trimming cost V 6 bases and J 3 bases, with 9 bases left between them. The germline V gene has CDR1 LNHDA and CDR2 SQIVND (reference sequence). The CDR3 spans 12 residues. CDR3 protein: CASSLNNYEQYF. CDR3 nucleotides: TGTGCCAGTAGCCTTAATAACTACGAGCAGTACTTC.